This TCR beta chain was identified during a study of memory CD4+ T cells and cytomegalovirus serostatus. The wider study: Of the healthy Belgian adults, fewer than 10 were CMV seropositive and about two dozen seronegative.

This clone was counted a few times. The antigen is not known. Using immunoSEQ multiplex PCR, the repertoire was profiled, and TCRdb retains in-frame clones only, with some absent. Counted here are some 52,000 clones, 80% to 90% occurring once; the ten biggest clones make up 1.5% to 2.5%. The sort gate was single viable CD3+CD4+CD8-CD45RO+ cells for memory CD4+ T cells. Serum IgG to CMV pp150, pp28, p38 and p52 defined serostatus. With 2 bases clipped from V and 3 bases from J, the junction kept 12 bases outside the gene matches. From germline, CDR1 is SGHDN and CDR2 FVKESK. The CDR3 loop spans 18 amino acids. Study-wide points: CD4+ memory repertoires contained about 40% of the roughly 160 reported CMV TCRbeta sequences.

Sample: memory CD4+ T cells from blood. This chain joins TRBV14 and TRBJ1-3; 8 bases are shared with TRBD1. The TCR sequence derives from an adult in good health and CMV-seropositive. This CDR3 reads CASSQKPQGQVDGNTIYF. The CDR3 nucleotides are TGTGCCAGCAGCCAAAAACCCCAGGGACAGGTAGATGGAAACACCATATATTTT.